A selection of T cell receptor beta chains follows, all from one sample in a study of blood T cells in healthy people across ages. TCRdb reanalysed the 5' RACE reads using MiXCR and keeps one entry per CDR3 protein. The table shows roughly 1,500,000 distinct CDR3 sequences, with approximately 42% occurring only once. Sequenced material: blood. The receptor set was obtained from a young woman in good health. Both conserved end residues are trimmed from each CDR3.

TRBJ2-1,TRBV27,ASSLSPGLQSANEQF
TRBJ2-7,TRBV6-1,ASRFVAGGPTSSYEQY
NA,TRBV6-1,ASSERSASYNEQY
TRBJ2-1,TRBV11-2,ASSQGQASGDEQF
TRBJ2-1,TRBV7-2,ASSSLGRRAHISSSYNEQF
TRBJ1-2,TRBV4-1,ASSQDPAGTVSYGYT
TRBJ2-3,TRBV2,ARTETSTDTQY
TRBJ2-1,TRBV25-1,ASSPNTEQF
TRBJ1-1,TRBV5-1,ASTLLTGVNTEAF
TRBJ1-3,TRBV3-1,ASSQGRDNGNTIY
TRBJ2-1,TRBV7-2,ASSNQISSYNEQF
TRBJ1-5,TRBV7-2,ASSFRGGYNQPQH
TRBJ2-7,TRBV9,ASSVGAGGYEQY
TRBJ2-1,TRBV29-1,SVEVSPGYNEQF
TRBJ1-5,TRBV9,ASSTTGSSNQPQH
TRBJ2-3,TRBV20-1,SATEGGSGTDTQY
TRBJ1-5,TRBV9,ASSHNSNSNQPQH
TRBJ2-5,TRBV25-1,ASSYRTSGSKETQY
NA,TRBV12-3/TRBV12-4,ASRGQGGCEQY
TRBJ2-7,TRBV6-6,ASSYWGERAYEQY
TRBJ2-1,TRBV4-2,ASSQDGLAGGSYNEQF
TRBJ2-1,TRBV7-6,ASSQLGGPSGPSYNEQF
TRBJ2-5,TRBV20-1,SAISVGREETQY
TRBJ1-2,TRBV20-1,SASKSADGGDGYT
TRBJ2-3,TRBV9,VSSVERSDTQY
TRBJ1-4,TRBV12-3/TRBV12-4,ASSSRGSANEKLF
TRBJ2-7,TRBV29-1,SVRQGQHYGQY
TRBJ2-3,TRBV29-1,GVGSSTDTQY
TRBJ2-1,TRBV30,AWRAPPGGYNEQF
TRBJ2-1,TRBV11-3,ASSAGVHGEQF
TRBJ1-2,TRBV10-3,AISEGQHNYGYT
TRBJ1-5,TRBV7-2,ASSHTSGQGSWPQH
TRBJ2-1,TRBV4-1,ASSPPQGVTEQF
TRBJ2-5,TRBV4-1,ASSRGQGEETQY
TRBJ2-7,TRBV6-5,ASSYSRRLAGGDSYEQY
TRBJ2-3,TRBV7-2,ASSSGLAGVSDTQY
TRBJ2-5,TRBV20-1,SARRLAWEETQY
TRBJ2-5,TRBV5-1,ASSFGPGSQETQY
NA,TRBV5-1,ASSSEGIYEQY
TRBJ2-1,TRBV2,AGREDEQF
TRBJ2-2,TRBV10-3,AISESSPGLKTGELF
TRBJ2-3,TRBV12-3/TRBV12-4,ASSPDSPSTDTQY
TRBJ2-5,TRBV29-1,SAAEDRGEQY
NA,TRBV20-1,SAREGGMNEQY
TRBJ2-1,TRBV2,ATDPEGISYNEQF
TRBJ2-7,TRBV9,ASSKTGRPYEQY
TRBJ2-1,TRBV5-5,ASSLMGLAGDNEQF
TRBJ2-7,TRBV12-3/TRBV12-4,ASSLASGTSYEQY
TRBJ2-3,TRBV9,SSSVTDTQY
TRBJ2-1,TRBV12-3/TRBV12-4,ASRTTGLVETQF
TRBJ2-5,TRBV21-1,ASIAGETQY
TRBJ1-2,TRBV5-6,ASSSGQGDT
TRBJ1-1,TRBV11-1,ASSLGEFEAF
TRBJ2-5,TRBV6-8,ASTQRRRGQPKETQY
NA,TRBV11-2,ASSFDAGRGNEQY
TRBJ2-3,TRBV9,ASSVVGDAPLDTQY
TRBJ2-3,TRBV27,ASSSLAGGNTDTQY
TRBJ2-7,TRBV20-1,SASTPTYEQY
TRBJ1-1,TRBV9,ASSGGIFENTEAF
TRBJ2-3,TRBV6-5,ASSYPGRDTQY